The 24 T cell receptor beta chains presented below share a single source sample, sequenced in a study of blood T cell repertoires in COVID-19. Sequenced by immunoSEQ multiplex PCR; TCRdb stores in-frame clones only, minus some. The data contain about 330,000 clones, about 87% of them singletons. Source material: peripheral blood. These receptors were collected from a man aged 30 to 39 with COVID-19, enrolled during active disease.

This clone has a handful of counts. The genes are TRBV7-9 and TRBJ1-2; 10 nucleotides agree with TRBD1. The ends lost 5 bases at V and 8 bases at J; junction bases unmatched: 8. Per germline, CDR1 SEHNR and CDR2 FQNEAQ (reference sequence). The CDR3 is 14 amino acids. CDR3 amino acids: CASSHLRQGAGYTF. DNA of the CDR3: TGTGCCAGCAGCCACCTACGACAGGGGGCCGGCTACACCTTC.

J is TRBJ2-5 and V is TRBV10-3, with 7 nucleotides matching TRBD1. CDR1 and CDR2 from the germline V gene are ENHRY and SYGVKD. This CDR3 is built from 14 residues. V dropped 1 base and J dropped 4; count of bases not matched to a gene: 3. CDR3 nucleotide sequence: TGTGCCATCAGTGAGTTACAGGGGAGAGAGACCCAGTACTTC. Translation gives CAISELQGRETQYF.

The chain recombines TRBV24-1 with TRBJ2-2; TRBD1 matches 7 bases. The CDR3 is 14 residues long. The trim removed 9 bases at V and 3 bases at J, leaving 6 bases unmatched. Germline values: CDR1 KGHDR, CDR2 SFDVKD. CDR3 sequence: CATDSGGYTGELFF. The CDR3, as DNA: TGTGCCACCGACTCAGGGGGTTACACCGGGGAGCTGTTTTTT.

The J gene is TRBJ2-6, the V gene TRBV5-1; D is ambiguous. CDR3 length equals 15 residues. The V end lost 3 bases, the J end lost 0 bases, and 7 bases lay between the germline ends. The germline gives CDR1 SGHRS, CDR2 YFSETQ. Here the CDR3 DNA reads TGCGCCAGCAGCTCGGAGAGCTCTGGGGCCAACGTCCTGACTTTC. Its protein product is CASSSESSGANVLTF.

This chain connects TRBV7-2 to TRBJ2-1; the D gene is possibly TRBD2 (5 bases). CDR3 size: 13 residues. Trimming took off 2 bases at V and 10 bases at J, with 12 bases between the two ends. The germline CDR1 and CDR2 sequences are SGHTA and FQGNSA. CDR3 nucleotides: TGTGCCAGCAGCTTAAGCGGATTCGAGGAGCAGTTCTTC. Its protein is CASSLSGFEEQFF.

This clone was recorded once. The chain joins TRBV2 to TRBJ2-7; TRBD2 might be the D (6 bases). CDR3 length equals 12 residues. Germline V lookup: CDR1 SNHLY, CDR2 FYNNEI. Trimming stripped 8 bases from V and 4 bases from J, with 12 bases between. CDR3 amino acids: CASGGTAYEQYF. DNA for the CDR3: TGTGCCAGCGGAGGGACCGCTTACGAGCAGTACTTC.

CDR3 sequence (DNA): TGTGCCAGCAGTATCCGACAGGGGAGTAGCCAAGAGACCCAGTACTTC. Its translation is CASSIRQGSSQETQYF. The chain uses TRBV6-2 or TRBV6-3 and TRBJ2-5; TRBD1 matches at 8 bases. J was trimmed by 1 base and V by 5 bases; bases with no gene match: 9. CDR3 length equals 16 residues. Germline V lookup: CDR1 MNHEY, CDR2 SVGEGT.

The chain employs TRBV18 and TRBJ1-2, with D possibly being TRBD1 (5 bases). This CDR3 has 13 residues. In germline, CDR1 is KGHSH, CDR2 LQKENI. The V and J ends lost 3 bases and 4 bases respectively, with 9 bases between them. In DNA form, the CDR3 reads TGTGCCAGCTCACCCGACAGCTCCTATGGCTACACCTTC. Protein: CASSPDSSYGYTF. The full variable domain, in which reference TRBV18 and TRBJ1-2 provide the parts outside the CDR3, is NAGVMQNPRHLVRRRGQEARLRCSPMKGHSHVYWYRQLPEEGLKFMVYLQKENIIDESGMPKERFSAEFPKEGPSILRIQQVVRGDSAAYFCASSPDSSYGYTFGSGTRLTVV.

This clone was seen only a few times. The conserved closing phenylalanine or tryptophan is absent in this CDR3, likely reflecting a read error. It is unclear where the CDR3 begins or ends on the DNA, so no DNA is shown, and the CDR3 is as TCRdb lists it. The chain employs TRBV4-1 and TRBJ1-6; no DNA check was done on the table's D call, TRBD1. The CDR3 contains 11 residues when both ends are counted. Looked up from germline, CDR1 is MGHRA and CDR2 is YSYEKL. The CDR3 sequence is CASSTFGQVGD.

The chain joins TRBV10-3 to TRBJ1-2, with D maybe TRBD1 (5 bases). Trimming took 0 bases from V and 7 from J, leaving 15 bases between them. The CDR3 has 15 amino acids. In germline, CDR1 is ENHRY, CDR2 SYGVKD. CDR3 coding DNA: TGTGCCATCAGTGAGTCAACAGGCTCGTCCTCTGGCTACACCTTC. Its translation: CAISESTGSSSGYTF.

Comments on this clone: The same CDR3 arises from other DNA sequences in this sample as well. The J gene is TRBJ1-5, the V gene TRBV6-6; TRBD1 is a possible D gene (6 bases). This CDR3 spans 15 amino acids. The V end was cut by 1 base, the J end by 0 bases, with 7 bases between. Germline CDR1 MNHNY, CDR2 SVGAGI (reference sequence). This chain's CDR3 is CASSYLGGSNQPQHF. The CDR3 DNA reads as TGTGCCAGCAGTTACTTAGGGGGTAGCAATCAGCCCCAGCATTTT.

The chain links TRBV6-2 or TRBV6-3 to TRBJ2-6; 8 positions agree with TRBD2. After removal of 2 bases from V and 0 bases from J, the junction contained 9 bases not matched to a gene. Germline lookup yields CDR1 MNHEY and CDR2 SVGEGT. This CDR3 is 19 amino acids long. The CDR3 sequence: CASSYRSSGGPSGANVLTF. In nucleotides, the CDR3 is TGTGCCAGCAGTTACCGTAGTTCGGGGGGGCCCTCTGGGGCCAACGTCCTGACTTTC.

CDR3 sequence: CASSREGQGELFF. DNA for the CDR3: TGTGCCAGTAGTAGGGAAGGACAGGGGGAACTGTTTTTT. The chain uses TRBV19 and TRBJ1-4; 10 nucleotides match TRBD1. The J segment lost 12 bases and the V segment lost 4 bases, leaving 5 bases of the junction unmatched. The CDR3 is made up of 13 amino acids. Germline CDR1 reads LNHDA; CDR2 reads SQIVND (reference sequence).

The V and J genes are TRBV4-3 and TRBJ2-6, with TRBD1 as a possible D gene (7 bases). CDR1 is LGHNA, CDR2 YSLEER, per germline. V dropped 0 bases and J dropped 2 bases, with 17 bases sitting between them. The CDR3 has 19 amino acids. CDR3 DNA: TGCGCCAGCAGCCAAGAAAGACCAGGGGGAGGAGCTGGGGCCAACGTCCTGACTTTC. Translating it yields CASSQERPGGGAGANVLTF.

The chain joins TRBV20-1 to TRBJ1-6; TRBD1 aligns across 7 bases. The V and J ends lost 3 bases and 4 bases, in that order; junction bases with no gene match: 6. CDR1 and CDR2 from the germline V gene are DFQATT and SNEGSKA (reference sequence). The CDR3 loop spans 15 amino acids. This CDR3 reads CSASSWDRYNSPLHF. CDR3 bases: TGCAGTGCTAGTAGTTGGGACAGATATAATTCACCCCTCCACTTT.

This clone has just a few counts. The chain recombines TRBV7-8 with TRBJ1-2; D gene uncertain. Per germline, CDR1 SGHVS and CDR2 FQNEAQ. V shed 5 bases and J shed 2 bases, with 9 bases lying between them. The CDR3 is 13 amino acids. CDR3 in DNA: TGTGCCAGCAGCCCCTGGAGGAACTATGGCTACACCTTC. Protein: CASSPWRNYGYTF.

The rearrangement links TRBV27 to TRBJ1-5; TRBD1 aligns across 10 bases. Germline V lookup: CDR1 MNHEY, CDR2 SMNVEV (reference sequence). Losses at the gene ends were 5 bases for V and 0 bases for J; bases not matched to a gene: 7. This CDR3 comprises 17 residues. The CDR3 spells CASSTTDRGSSNQPQHF. The DNA of the CDR3 is TGTGCCAGCAGTACTACGGACAGGGGGTCTAGCAATCAGCCCCAGCATTTT.

This clone has a single count. This chain links TRBV21-1 with TRBJ2-7; the table's D call TRBD1 went unverified against the DNA. TRBV21-1 is shown as a pseudogene. The CDR3 totals 12 residues. CDR3 loop: CASNPSGGEQYF. CDR3 coding DNA: TGTGCCAGCAATCCCTCAGGGGGCGAGCAGTACTTC.

The chain joins TRBV3-1 (or the pseudogene TRBV3-2) to TRBJ1-3; the D gene is possibly TRBD1 (5 bases). Trimming stripped 0 bases from V and 7 bases from J, with 13 bases between. The germline CDR1 and CDR2 sequences are LGHDT and YNNKEL (reference sequence). This CDR3 has 15 residues. The CDR3 spells CASSQDAGGRNTIYF. CDR3 DNA sequence: TGTGCCAGCAGCCAAGATGCGGGGGGGAGGAACACCATATATTTT.

V is TRBV2 and J is TRBJ2-1; TRBD2 matches 9 bases. V lost 3 bases and J lost 8; bases outside the gene matches: 8. The germline V gene has CDR1 SNHLY and CDR2 FYNNEI. The CDR3 contains 15 residues. In DNA, the CDR3 is TGTGCCAGCAGTGATTGGTCTAGCGGGAATTATGAGCAGTTCTTC. Translated: CASSDWSSGNYEQFF.

This rearrangement joins TRBV6-1 to TRBJ1-2, with 8 bases identical to TRBD1. The V gene end was trimmed by 3 bases and the J gene end by 4 bases; junction bases not matched to a gene: 10. This CDR3 spans 16 amino acids. Germline V gene lookup returns CDR1 MNHNS and CDR2 SASEGT. CDR3 nucleotide sequence: TGTGCCAGCAGTGAGCTCGGACAGGGATATAGCTATGGCTACACCTTC. Protein product: CASSELGQGYSYGYTF.

V and J are TRBV6-5 and TRBJ1-2; TRBD1 might be the D (5 bases). The CDR3 length is 13 residues. The V end lost 8 bases, the J end lost 3 bases, and 13 bases lay between the germline ends. The germline V gene encodes CDR1 MNHEY and CDR2 SVGAGI. CDR3 in amino acids: CASFPDSYYGYTF. The CDR3 bases are TGTGCCAGCTTTCCCGACAGCTACTATGGCTACACCTTC.

The chain employs TRBV27 and TRBJ2-3, with 11 bases fitting TRBD2. In germline, CDR1 is MNHEY, CDR2 SMNVEV (reference sequence). After removal of 6 bases from V and 6 bases from J, the junction contained 8 bases not matched to a gene. The CDR3 has 15 residues. The DNA of the CDR3 is TGTGCCAGCAGGCCTACTAGCGGGGGAAGGGATACGCAGTATTTT. Amino acid sequence: CASRPTSGGRDTQYF.

The CDR3 loop reads CAISVNRGTPNYGYTF. Written as DNA, the CDR3 is TGTGCCATCAGTGTTAACAGGGGGACTCCTAACTATGGCTACACCTTC. The rearrangement uses TRBV10-3 and TRBJ1-2; 8 nucleotides align to TRBD1. Germline CDR1 is ENHRY and CDR2 is SYGVKD. The ends lost 4 bases at V and 0 bases at J; junction bases unmatched: 7. This CDR3 spans 16 amino acids.